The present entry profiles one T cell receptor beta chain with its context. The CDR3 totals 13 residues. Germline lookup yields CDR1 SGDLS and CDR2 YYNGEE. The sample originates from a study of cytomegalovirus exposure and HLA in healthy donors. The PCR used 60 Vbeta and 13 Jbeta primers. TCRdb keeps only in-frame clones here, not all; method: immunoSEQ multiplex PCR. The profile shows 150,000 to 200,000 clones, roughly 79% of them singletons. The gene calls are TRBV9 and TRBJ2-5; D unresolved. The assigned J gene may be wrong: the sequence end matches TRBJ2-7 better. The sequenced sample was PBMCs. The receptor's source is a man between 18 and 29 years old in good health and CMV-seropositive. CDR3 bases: TGTGCCAGCAGCGTAGTGACATCTGGCGAGCAGTACTTC. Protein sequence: CASSVVTSGEQYF.